This T cell receptor beta chain originates from a study of post-analysis software for immune sequencing data. Study-wide context: Relapsing-remitting, secondary progressive and progressive-relapsing multiple sclerosis were all included among the disease courses. The study's findings and limits: Normalized Chao1 diversity in multiple sclerosis patients fell significantly below that of controls. The five TRBV segments detected at higher frequency in patients than in controls included TRBV5-6, TRBV5-1 and TRBV20-1.

Built from TCR beta cDNA, the libraries had unique molecular identifiers in them. TCRdb used MiXCR to reprocess the PCR reads, holding one entry per CDR3 protein. The sample has roughly 400,000 distinct CDR3 sequences, 39% seen once. Germline CDR1 and CDR2: DFQATT and SNEGSKA (reference sequence). V shed 6 bases, J shed 11 bases, and the junction held 12 bases outside the gene matches. The CDR3 runs 14 residues. As for this clonotype: Its antigen remains unidentified.

This rearrangement joins TRBV20-1 to TRBJ2-1; 11 nucleotides match TRBD2. Material for sequencing was blood. The source is a girl aged 2-10 years with multiple sclerosis. The CDR3 nucleotides are TGCAGTGCACAGGGACTAGCGGAAAGAAACCAGCAGTTCTTC. Its translation: CSAQGLAERNQQFF.